These 25 T cell receptor beta chains were sequenced from one sample in a study of Ad26.COV2.S vaccination and SARS-CoV-2 variants. Data came from immunoSEQ multiplex PCR; TCRdb stores just in-frame clones and leaves some out. The table lists about 370,000 clones, about nine tenths of them singletons. Treatment defined: around 19 received Ad26.COV2.S at low or high dose, single or two shots; 5 received placebo; per-sample allocation not given. On day 63 after the first injection, vaccine and placebo recipients gave samples. Sequencing used peripheral blood, obtained in a trial of Ad26.COV2.S vaccine versus placebo. The source is a person aged 18-60 years who received the Ad26.COV2.S COVID-19 vaccine or a placebo.

J is TRBJ1-1 and V is TRBV6-2 or TRBV6-3; no clear D. The CDR3 loop spans 15 amino acids. Per germline, CDR1 MNHEY and CDR2 SVGEGT. V dropped 0 bases and J dropped 5 bases, with 13 bases sitting between them. The CDR3 here is CASSYSSLGRTEAFF. As DNA, the CDR3 is TGTGCCAGCAGTTACTCATCATTGGGGAGGACTGAAGCTTTCTTT.

The chain recombines TRBV5-1 with TRBJ2-1; 12 bases fit TRBD2. Germline V gene sequence: CDR1 SGHRS, CDR2 YFSETQ. Trimming took 5 bases from V and 10 from J; bases not matched to a gene: 10. The CDR3 has 15 amino acids. DNA of the CDR3: TGCGCCAGCAGGCGACCTAGCGGGGGGGCCGGGGAGCAGTTCTTC. As protein: CASRRPSGGAGEQFF.

This chain links TRBV7-8 with TRBJ2-7, with unresolved D. The CDR3 has 15 residues. Looked up from germline, CDR1 is SGHVS and CDR2 is FQNEAQ. V lost 5 bases, J lost 0 bases, and 14 bases lay in between. CDR3 sequence: CASSRGGVSSYEQYF. The CDR3 coding sequence is TGTGCCAGCAGCCGAGGCGGCGTAAGCTCCTACGAGCAGTACTTC.

This rearrangement joins TRBV5-1 to TRBJ1-5; possibly TRBD1 for D (5 bases). V lost 0 bases and J 3 bases, leaving 10 bases between the germline ends. The V gene's germline CDR1 is SGHRS and CDR2 YFSETQ. The CDR3 extends over 15 amino acids. The CDR3 sequence is CASSLGGDPNQPQHF. The CDR3 DNA sequence: TGCGCCAGCAGCTTGGGGGGCGACCCCAATCAGCCCCAGCATTTT.

The chain employs TRBV30 and TRBJ2-7, with D tentatively TRBD2 (5 bases). The CDR3 consists of 13 residues. CDR1 is GTSNPN and CDR2 is SVGIG in the germline V gene (reference sequence). Trimming cost V 0 bases and J 4 bases, with 10 bases left between them. In nucleotides, the CDR3 is TGTGCCTGGAGTGTAAATGAGGGTTACGAGCAGTACTTC. Its protein product is CAWSVNEGYEQYF.

The table lists this clone with a count of one. CDR3 nucleotide sequence: TGCGCCAGCAGCGCTTCCCTCAGGGGGCTGAACACTGAAGCTTTCTTT. It codes for CASSASLRGLNTEAFF. V usage is TRBV5-1 and J usage is TRBJ1-1; 8 nucleotides align to TRBD1. The germline V gene has CDR1 SGHRS and CDR2 YFSETQ. This CDR3 region has 16 residues. J was trimmed by 0 bases and V by 4 bases; bases with no gene match: 8.

CDR3 sequence (DNA): TGCGCCAGCAGCCAAGATGGAGTAGGGTTGGGTGAGACCCAGTACTTC. Amino acid sequence: CASSQDGVGLGETQYF. The chain carries TRBV4-3 and TRBJ2-5; unclear D gene. The CDR3 spans 16 residues. Germline CDR1 is LGHNA and CDR2 is YSLEER. V dropped 0 bases and J dropped 5 bases, with 16 bases sitting between them.

This chain joins TRBV11-2 and TRBJ1-5; a weak D match, TRBD1 (5 bases). Germline lookup yields CDR1 SGHAT and CDR2 FQNNGV. The length of the CDR3 is 15 residues. The V and J ends lost 4 bases and 2 bases respectively, with 12 bases between them. The CDR3 reads CASSSEGQGNQPQHF. The CDR3 nucleotides read TGTGCCAGCAGCTCAGAGGGGCAGGGCAATCAGCCCCAGCATTTT.

V and J are TRBV6-2 or TRBV6-3 and TRBJ1-4; D uncertain. CDR1 and CDR2 (germline): MNHEY, SVGEGT. This CDR3 contains 13 residues. Trimming shortened V by 5 bases and J by 8 bases, and 12 bases separated the two germline ends. CDR3 loop: CASSVTMGEKLFF. The CDR3, as DNA: TGTGCCAGCAGTGTCACGATGGGAGAAAAACTGTTTTTT.

CDR3 sequence (DNA): TGCAGCGTTGGAGGAGGGACCGTACCTGAAGCTTTCTTT. Encoded protein: CSVGGGTVPEAFF. The genes are TRBV29-1 and TRBJ1-1; TRBD1 is a possible D gene (5 bases). The CDR3 extends over 13 amino acids. CDR1 and CDR2 from the germline V gene are SQVTM and ANQGSEA. V dropped 4 bases and J dropped 6 bases, with 15 bases sitting between them.

The V call is TRBV6-5, the J call TRBJ2-3; 8 nucleotides agree with TRBD1. CDR1 is MNHEY, CDR2 SVGAGI, per germline. The CDR3 loop spans 14 amino acids. Germline trimming cut 4 bases from V and 5 bases from J; bases unmatched to any gene: 5. The DNA of the CDR3 is TGTGCCAGCAGTTCGACAGGGGTTGGAGATACGCAGTATTTT. Protein product: CASSSTGVGDTQYF.

This clone was detected once. The chain combines TRBV5-4 with TRBJ1-1; 7 bases fit TRBD1. The CDR3 runs to 17 residues. Germline assignment: CDR1 SGHNT and CDR2 YYREEE (reference sequence). The trim removed 2 bases at V and 2 bases at J, leaving 12 bases unmatched. CDR3 amino acids: CASSFTGQVDFNTEAFF. In DNA form, the CDR3 reads TGTGCCAGCAGCTTTACAGGACAGGTTGACTTCAACACTGAAGCTTTCTTT.

The chain recombines TRBV15 with TRBJ1-1; D is unresolved. Germline V CDR1 and CDR2: LNHNV, YYDKDF (reference sequence). CDR3 length equals 14 residues. Trimming removed 0 bases from V and 6 bases from J, with 11 bases in between. CDR3 nucleotides: TGTGCCACCAGCAGAGATATTGGGGTTTCTGAAGCTTTCTTT. This encodes CATSRDIGVSEAFF.

The rearrangement joins TRBV7-9 to TRBJ1-1; D is uncertain. Trimming cost V 4 bases and J 2 bases, with 5 bases left between them. The germline V gene has CDR1 SEHNR and CDR2 FQNEAQ (reference sequence). The CDR3 sequence is 12 residues long. CDR3 sequence reads: CASSSSNTEAFF. DNA of the CDR3: TGTGCCAGCAGCTCGAGCAACACTGAAGCTTTCTTT.

The rearrangement links TRBV30 to TRBJ2-3, with D possibly being TRBD1 (5 bases). Deletions cut 0 bases from V and 4 bases from J, with 20 bases between. The CDR3 is 17 amino acids. Looked up from germline, CDR1 is GTSNPN and CDR2 is SVGIG (reference sequence). The CDR3 loop reads CAWSVLVDWQGPDTQYF. As DNA, the CDR3 is TGTGCCTGGAGTGTACTGGTTGATTGGCAGGGCCCAGATACGCAGTATTTT.

The rearrangement uses TRBV27 and TRBJ1-1; the D is unclear. Trimming shortened V by 5 bases and J by 6 bases, and 10 bases separated the two germline ends. The germline gives CDR1 MNHEY, CDR2 SMNVEV (reference sequence). This CDR3 has 12 amino acids. The CDR3 sequence is CASSPGSAEAFF. The CDR3 DNA sequence: TGTGCCAGCAGTCCCGGGTCCGCTGAAGCTTTCTTT.

V and J are TRBV27 and TRBJ2-3; 9 nucleotides line up with TRBD2. The CDR3 extends over 20 amino acids. The germline V gene encodes CDR1 MNHEY and CDR2 SMNVEV (reference sequence). Trimming removed 4 bases from V and 2 bases from J; junction bases left unmatched: 19. CDR3 amino acids: CASSSARWTSAQGPTDTQYF. In nucleotides, the CDR3 is TGTGCCAGCAGTTCCGCCCGCTGGACTAGCGCGCAGGGACCCACAGATACGCAGTATTTT.

The rearrangement uses TRBV4-2 and TRBJ1-2, with TRBD1 matching 9 bases. Germline V gene data show CDR1 as LGHNA and CDR2 as YNFKEQ. V was pared by 0 bases and J by 2 bases, with 7 bases of the junction left unmatched. The CDR3 is made up of 17 amino acids. As DNA, the CDR3 is TGTGCCAGCAGCCAAGATACCGGACAGGGGTTCAACTATGGCTACACCTTC. Protein product: CASSQDTGQGFNYGYTF.

The chain carries TRBV10-1 and TRBJ2-2; D perhaps matches TRBD1 (6 bases). The V end lost 3 bases, the J end lost 0 bases, and 17 bases lay between the germline ends. CDR1 and CDR2 from the germline V gene are WNHNN and SYGVQD (reference sequence). The CDR3 is 18 residues long. The CDR3 reads CASSDSTLGQTNTGELFF. The CDR3 DNA is TGCGCCAGCAGTGACTCGACACTTGGACAGACGAACACCGGGGAGCTGTTTTTT.

The chain employs TRBV7-2 and TRBJ1-1, with 9 positions matching TRBD1. Trimming removed 4 bases from V and 5 bases from J; junction bases left unmatched: 8. The length of the CDR3 is 15 residues. Germline assignment: CDR1 SGHTA and CDR2 FQGNSA. For the CDR3, the DNA is TGTGCCAGCAGCTCGGGACAGACAGGGGGGACTGAAGCTTTCTTT. Amino acids: CASSSGQTGGTEAFF. Full variable domain (rest looked up from reference TRBV7-2 and TRBJ1-1): GAGVSQSPSNKVTEKGKDVELRCDPISGHTALYWYRQSLGQGLEFLIYFQGNSAPDKSGLPSDRFSAERTGGSVSTLTIQRTQQEDSAVYLCASSSGQTGGTEAFFGQGTRLTVV.

The chain links TRBV2 to TRBJ1-5; D gene ambiguous. The CDR3 spans 15 residues. V was pared by 5 bases and J by 5 bases, with 16 bases between. Germline V gene data show CDR1 as SNHLY and CDR2 as FYNNEI. This CDR3 reads CASSRWLGKDQPQHF. As DNA, the CDR3 is TGTGCCAGCAGTCGCTGGCTGGGCAAGGATCAGCCCCAGCATTTT.

The chain is built from TRBV13 and TRBJ2-7; D is perhaps TRBD1 or TRBD2 (5 bases each). CDR1 is PRHDT and CDR2 is FYEKMQ in the germline V gene (reference sequence). The V gene lost 5 bases and the J gene lost 5 bases, with 10 bases spanning the gap. The length of the CDR3 is 12 residues. The CDR3 nucleotides are TGTGCCAGCAGCCCGGGGCGGGACGAGCAGTACTTC. Its protein is CASSPGRDEQYF.

The chain links TRBV19 to TRBJ1-1; D is uncertain. The CDR3 has 14 residues. The V and J ends lost 5 bases and 4 bases respectively, with 14 bases between them. The germline V gene has CDR1 LNHDA and CDR2 SQIVND (reference sequence). The CDR3 bases are TGTGCCAGTAGTTCGGGCCTAGGCGGCACTGAAGCTTTCTTT. Protein sequence: CASSSGLGGTEAFF.

This chain connects TRBV19 to TRBJ2-5; no reliable D call. The CDR3 loop spans 15 amino acids. Deletions cut 1 base from V and 2 bases from J, with 11 bases between. CDR1 and CDR2 from the germline V gene are LNHDA and SQIVND (reference sequence). CDR3 sequence reads: CASSIVSSMQETQYF. The CDR3 region has the DNA TGTGCCAGTAGTATAGTTTCCTCGATGCAAGAGACCCAGTACTTC.

The gene calls are TRBV4-3 and TRBJ1-6, with D unclear. Per the germline V gene, CDR1 is LGHNA and CDR2 is YSLEER. The CDR3 runs 14 residues. The germline V and J ends were trimmed by 2 bases and 10 bases, with 12 bases remaining between them. CDR3 coding DNA: TGCGCCAGCAGCCAAAAGGGTGTGGGCTCACCCCTCCACTTT. It is translated as CASSQKGVGSPLHF.